This TCR beta chain was sequenced during a study of CD8+ T cells in alopecia areata. Treatment in this sample: oral pan-JAK inhibitor, 5-10 mg twice daily. Notes on this clone: What it recognizes is unknown.

Study outcomes and limitations: More clonal than normal scalp was lesional scalp, particularly alopecia totalis/universalis. While tofacitinib was given, many expanded lesional clones persisted in scalp and blood. Expanded CD8+ clones among the top 100, as well as scalp clonality, were significantly decreased by tofacitinib.

The CDR3 is made up of 12 amino acids. V shed 4 bases, J shed 4 bases, and the junction held 3 bases outside the gene matches. Germline CDR1 GTSNPN, CDR2 SVGIG (reference sequence). As the sequencing template, cDNA was produced by extracting RNA and reverse transcribing it. Sequencing used immunoSEQ multiplex PCR; TCRdb keeps in-frame clones, though not all of them. Among about 260,000 clones listed, 60% were seen once. Sample: CD4+ T cells sorted from blood, taken at week 52, from a patient treated with tofacitinib. The TCR originated in a human donor with alopecia areata. The chain employs TRBV30 and TRBJ1-2, with 7 bases lining up with TRBD1. The CDR3 here is CAWKQGSYGYTF. The CDR3 nucleotides are TGTGCCTGGAAACAGGGGAGCTATGGCTACACCTTC.